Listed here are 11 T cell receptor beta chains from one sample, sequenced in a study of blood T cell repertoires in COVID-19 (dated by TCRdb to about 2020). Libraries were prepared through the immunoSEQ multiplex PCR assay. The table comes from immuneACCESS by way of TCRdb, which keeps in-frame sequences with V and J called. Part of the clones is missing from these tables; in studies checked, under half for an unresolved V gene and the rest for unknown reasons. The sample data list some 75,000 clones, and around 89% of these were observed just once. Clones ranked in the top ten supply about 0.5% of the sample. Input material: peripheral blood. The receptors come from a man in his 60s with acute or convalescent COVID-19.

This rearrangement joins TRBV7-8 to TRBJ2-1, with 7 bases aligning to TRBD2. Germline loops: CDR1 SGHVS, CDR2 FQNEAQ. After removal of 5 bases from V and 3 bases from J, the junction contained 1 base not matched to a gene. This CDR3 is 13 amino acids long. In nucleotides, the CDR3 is TGTGCCAGCAGCCGGACTAGCTACAATGAGCAGTTCTTC. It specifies CASSRTSYNEQFF.

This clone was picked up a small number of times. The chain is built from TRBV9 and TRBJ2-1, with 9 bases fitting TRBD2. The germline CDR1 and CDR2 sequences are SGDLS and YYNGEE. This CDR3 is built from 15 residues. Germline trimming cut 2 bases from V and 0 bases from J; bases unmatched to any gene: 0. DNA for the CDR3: TGTGCCAGCAGCGTTAGCGGGGGCTCCTACAATGAGCAGTTCTTC. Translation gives CASSVSGGSYNEQFF.

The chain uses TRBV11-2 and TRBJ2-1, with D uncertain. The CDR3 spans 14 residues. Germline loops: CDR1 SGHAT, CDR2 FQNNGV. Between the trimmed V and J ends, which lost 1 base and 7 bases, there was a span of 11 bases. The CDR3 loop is CASSLGAQSNEQFF. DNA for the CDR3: TGTGCCAGCAGCTTAGGCGCACAGTCGAATGAGCAGTTCTTC. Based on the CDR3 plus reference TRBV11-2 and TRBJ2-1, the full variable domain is EAGVAQSPRYKIIEKRQSVAFWCNPISGHATLYWYQQILGQGPKLLIQFQNNGVVDDSQLPKDRFSAERLKGVDSTLKIQPAKLEDSAVYLCASSLGAQSNEQFFGPGTRLTVL.

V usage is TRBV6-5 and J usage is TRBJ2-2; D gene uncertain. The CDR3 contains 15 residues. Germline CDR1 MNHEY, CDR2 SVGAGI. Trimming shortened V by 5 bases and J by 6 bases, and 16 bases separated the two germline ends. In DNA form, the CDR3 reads TGTGCCAGCAGTCCGCAGGTTTCGGTGGCCGGGGAGCTGTTTTTT. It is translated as CASSPQVSVAGELFF.

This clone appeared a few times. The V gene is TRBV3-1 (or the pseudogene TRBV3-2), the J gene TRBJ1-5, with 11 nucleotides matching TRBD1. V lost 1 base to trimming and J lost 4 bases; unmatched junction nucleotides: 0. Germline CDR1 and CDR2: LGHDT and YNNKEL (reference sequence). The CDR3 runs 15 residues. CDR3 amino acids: CASSQGDRGNQPQHF. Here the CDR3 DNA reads TGTGCCAGCAGCCAAGGGGACAGGGGGAATCAGCCCCAGCATTTT.

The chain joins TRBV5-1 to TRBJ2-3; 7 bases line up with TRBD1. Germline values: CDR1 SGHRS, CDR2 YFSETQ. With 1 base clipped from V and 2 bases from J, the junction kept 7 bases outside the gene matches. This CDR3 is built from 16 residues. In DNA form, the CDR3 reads TGCGCCAGCAGCTTGCGGCAGGGGGTCTCCACAGATACGCAGTATTTT. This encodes CASSLRQGVSTDTQYF.

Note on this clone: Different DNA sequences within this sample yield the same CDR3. The chain's CDR3 is CASSLAGTDTQYF. In DNA form, the CDR3 reads TGTGCCAGCAGCTTGGCTGGCACAGATACGCAGTATTTT. The rearrangement links TRBV5-4 to TRBJ2-3; D gene ambiguous. CDR1 and CDR2 from the germline V gene are SGHNT and YYREEE (reference sequence). Trimming pared 0 bases from V and 1 base from J, leaving 3 bases between. The CDR3 is 13 residues long.

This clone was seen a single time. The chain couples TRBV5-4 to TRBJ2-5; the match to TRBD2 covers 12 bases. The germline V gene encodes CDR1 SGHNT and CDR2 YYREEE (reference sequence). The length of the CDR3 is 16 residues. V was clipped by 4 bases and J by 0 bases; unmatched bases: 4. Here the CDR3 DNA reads TGTGCCAGCAGCGAGGGACTAGCGGGTTACCAAGAGACCCAGTACTTC. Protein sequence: CASSEGLAGYQETQYF.

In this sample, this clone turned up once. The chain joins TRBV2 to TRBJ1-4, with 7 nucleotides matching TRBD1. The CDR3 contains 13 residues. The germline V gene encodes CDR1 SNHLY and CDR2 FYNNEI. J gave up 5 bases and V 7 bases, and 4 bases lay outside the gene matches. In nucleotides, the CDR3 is TGTGCCAGCACAGGGGGTATAAATGAAAAACTGTTTTTT. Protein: CASTGGINEKLFF.

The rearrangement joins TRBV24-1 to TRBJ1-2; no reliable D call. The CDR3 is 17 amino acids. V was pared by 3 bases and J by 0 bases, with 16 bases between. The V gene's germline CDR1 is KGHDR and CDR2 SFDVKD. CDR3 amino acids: CATSDRQQLSSNYGYTF. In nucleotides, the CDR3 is TGTGCCACCAGTGATAGGCAACAGTTATCCTCTAACTATGGCTACACCTTC.

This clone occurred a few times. CDR3 nucleotide sequence: TGCGCCAGCAGCTTGGATCGGACAGGGGGTAGCTTCTTT. Its protein product is CASSLDRTGGSFF. The chain uses TRBV5-1 and TRBJ1-1; TRBD1 matches 10 bases. Germline V CDR1 and CDR2: SGHRS, YFSETQ. The V gene end was trimmed by 0 bases and the J gene end by 14 bases; junction bases not matched to a gene: 7. CDR3 length: 13 residues.